Here is one T cell receptor beta chain with its context. Just one base apart from a much larger clone, this may be a read error. Per germline, CDR1 ENHRY and CDR2 SYGVKD. The CDR3 has 14 amino acids. The J segment lost 4 bases and the V segment lost 8 bases, leaving 8 bases of the junction unmatched. The source of the sample is a study of tumor-infiltrating lymphocytes in primary liver carcinoma. Study-level background: Tumor lesions were T1-T3 N0M0 and spanned about 4.2 to 11 cm.

They got blood RNA out of unsorted whole blood and also pulled out germline DNA. TCR beta cDNA was reverse-transcribed from about 500 ng of total RNA. The reaction used a constant-region primer and ProtoScript II reverse transcriptase. Modified slightly, ARM-PCR produced TCR beta libraries over three nested multiplex PCR rounds. Investigators reported that the first two PCR rounds, at roughly 10 cycles each, used TRBV1-TRBV30 forward primers with a C-beta reverse primer. From the multiplex PCR reads, TCRdb called clonotypes with MiXCR, one entry per CDR3 protein. Of about 330,000 distinct CDR3 sequences listed, less than 65% are singletons.

This TCR was sampled from a man in his forties with primary liver carcinoma and hepatitis B virus infection. The chain links TRBV10-3 to TRBJ2-3; 8 positions agree with TRBD2. Sequencing used peripheral blood. The CDR3 loop reads CAIGPAGAADTQYF. The CDR3 bases are TGTGCCATCGGGCCAGCGGGAGCGGCAGATACGCAGTATTTT.